The entry that follows covers one T cell receptor (beta chain) sequence. No antigen is known for it. Sequencing of TCR beta drew on CD8+ and CD4+ T cells from blood. Negative isolation was used for CD8+ and CD4+ T cells, and FACS enrichment was applied to TEMRA cells. The data originate from a study of CD8 T cells in Susac syndrome. The V and J ends lost 2 bases and 2 bases respectively, with 6 bases between them. The CDR3 runs to 13 residues. CDR1 and CDR2 (germline): MNHEY, SVGAGI. Study outcomes and limitations: The study's TCR sequencing and HLA analysis drew on a certain number of individuals. That number was acknowledged as relatively small.

With random hexamers, reverse transcription was performed on about 0.5 to 1 ug of RNA. Amplification of TCR beta CDR3 spanned 54 Vbeta and 13 Jbeta via immunoSEQ multiplex PCR. TCRdb re-called the immunoSEQ multiplex PCR reads through MiXCR, storing one row per CDR3 protein. The repertoire holds around 300,000 distinct CDR3 sequences, with 90% to 95% as singletons. Material for sequencing was CD4+ T cells from PBMCs. The TCR sequence derives from a human donor with multiple sclerosis. The chain is built from TRBV6-5 and TRBJ1-2; D gene unclear. CDR3 residues: CASSYESNYGYTF. CDR3 nucleotide sequence: TGTGCCAGCAGTTACGAGTCCAACTATGGCTACACCTTC.